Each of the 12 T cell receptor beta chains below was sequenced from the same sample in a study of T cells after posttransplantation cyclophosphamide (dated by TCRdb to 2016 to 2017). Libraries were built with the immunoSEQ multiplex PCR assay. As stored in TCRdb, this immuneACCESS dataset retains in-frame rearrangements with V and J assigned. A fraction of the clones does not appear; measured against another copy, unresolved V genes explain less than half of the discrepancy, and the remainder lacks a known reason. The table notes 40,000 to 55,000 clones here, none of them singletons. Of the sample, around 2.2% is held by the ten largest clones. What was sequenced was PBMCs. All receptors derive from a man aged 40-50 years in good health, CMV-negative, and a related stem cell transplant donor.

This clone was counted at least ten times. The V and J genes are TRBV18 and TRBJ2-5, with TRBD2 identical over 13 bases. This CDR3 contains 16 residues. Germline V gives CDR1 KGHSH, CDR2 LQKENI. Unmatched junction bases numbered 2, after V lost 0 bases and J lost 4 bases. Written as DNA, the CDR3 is TGTGCCAGCTCACCACCGGGACTAGCGGGAATAGAGACCCAGTACTTC. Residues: CASSPPGLAGIETQYF.

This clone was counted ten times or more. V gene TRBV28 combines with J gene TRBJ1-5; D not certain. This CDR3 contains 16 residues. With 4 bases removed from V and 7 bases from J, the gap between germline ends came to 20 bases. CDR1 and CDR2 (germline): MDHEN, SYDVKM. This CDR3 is CASSWRGLRGAQPQHF. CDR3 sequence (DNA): TGTGCCAGCAGTTGGCGGGGATTGCGGGGTGCGCAGCCCCAGCATTTT.

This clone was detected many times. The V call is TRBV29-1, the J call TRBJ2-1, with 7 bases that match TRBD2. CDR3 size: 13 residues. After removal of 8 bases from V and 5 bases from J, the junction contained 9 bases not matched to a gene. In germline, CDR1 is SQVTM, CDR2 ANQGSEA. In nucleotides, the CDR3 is TGCAGCTCTGGGGGGGGGATCAACAATGAGCAGTTCTTC. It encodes CSSGGGINNEQFF.

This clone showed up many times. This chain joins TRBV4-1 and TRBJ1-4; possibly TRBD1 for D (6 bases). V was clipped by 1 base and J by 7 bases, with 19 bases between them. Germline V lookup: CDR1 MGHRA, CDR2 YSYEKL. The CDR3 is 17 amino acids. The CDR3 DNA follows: TGCGCCAGCAGCCAAGGCCTCACGACAGGCGGTGGTGAAAAACTGTTTTTT. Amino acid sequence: CASSQGLTTGGGEKLFF.

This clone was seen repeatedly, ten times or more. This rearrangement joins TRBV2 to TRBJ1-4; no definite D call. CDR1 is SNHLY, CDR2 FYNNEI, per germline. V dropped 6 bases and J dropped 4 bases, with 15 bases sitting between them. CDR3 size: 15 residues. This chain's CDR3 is CASRSEADYNEKLFF. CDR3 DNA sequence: TGTGCCAGCAGGTCAGAGGCAGATTATAATGAAAAACTGTTTTTT.

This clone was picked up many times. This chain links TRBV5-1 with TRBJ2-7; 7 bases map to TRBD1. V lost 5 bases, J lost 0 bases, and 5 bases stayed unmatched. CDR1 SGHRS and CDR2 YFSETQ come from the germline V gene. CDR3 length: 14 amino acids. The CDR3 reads CASRATGSSYEQYF. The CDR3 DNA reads TGCGCCAGCAGGGCGACAGGGTCCTCCTACGAGCAGTACTTC.

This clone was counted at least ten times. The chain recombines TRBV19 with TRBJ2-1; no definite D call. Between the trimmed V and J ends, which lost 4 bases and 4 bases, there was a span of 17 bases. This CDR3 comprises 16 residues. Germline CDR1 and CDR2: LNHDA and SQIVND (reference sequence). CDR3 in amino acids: CASSRSARGSYNEQFF. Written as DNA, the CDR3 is TGTGCCAGTAGTAGATCAGCGAGAGGAAGTTACAATGAGCAGTTCTTC.

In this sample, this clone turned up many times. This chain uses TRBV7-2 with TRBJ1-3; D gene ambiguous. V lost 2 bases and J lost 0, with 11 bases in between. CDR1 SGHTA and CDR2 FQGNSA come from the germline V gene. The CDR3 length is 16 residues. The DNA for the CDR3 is TGTGCCAGCAGCTTAACTCCAGGTTCCTCTGGAAACACCATATATTTT. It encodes CASSLTPGSSGNTIYF.

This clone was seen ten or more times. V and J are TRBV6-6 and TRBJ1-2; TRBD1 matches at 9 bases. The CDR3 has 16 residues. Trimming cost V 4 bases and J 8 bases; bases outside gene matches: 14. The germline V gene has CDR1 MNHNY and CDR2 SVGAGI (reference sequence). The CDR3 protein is CASSSLRDRGVFGYTF. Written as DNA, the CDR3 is TGTGCCAGCAGTTCTCTTAGAGACAGGGGGGTTTTCGGCTACACCTTC.

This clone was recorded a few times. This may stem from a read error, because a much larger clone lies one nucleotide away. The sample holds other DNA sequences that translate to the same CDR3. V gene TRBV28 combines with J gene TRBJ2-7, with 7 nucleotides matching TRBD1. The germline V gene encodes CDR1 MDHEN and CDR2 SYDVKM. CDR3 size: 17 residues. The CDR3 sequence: CASSSRLGTASSYEQYF. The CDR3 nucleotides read TGTGCCAGCAGTTCCCGCTTAGGGACAGCTAGCTCCTACGAGCAATACTTC.

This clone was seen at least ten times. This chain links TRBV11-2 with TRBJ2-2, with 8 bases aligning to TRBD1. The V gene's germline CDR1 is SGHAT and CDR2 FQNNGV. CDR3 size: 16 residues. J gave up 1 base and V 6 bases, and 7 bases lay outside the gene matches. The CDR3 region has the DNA TGTGCCAGCAGATCCTATGGGACAGGGAACACCGGGGAGCTGTTTTTT. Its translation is CASRSYGTGNTGELFF.

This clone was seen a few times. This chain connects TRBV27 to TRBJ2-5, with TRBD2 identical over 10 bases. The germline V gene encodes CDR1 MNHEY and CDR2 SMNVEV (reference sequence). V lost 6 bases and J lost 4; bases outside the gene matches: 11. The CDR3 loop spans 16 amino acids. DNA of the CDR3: TGTGCCAGCAGCCAAAGCGGGGGGGATGTTCGAGAGACCCAGTACTTC. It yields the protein CASSQSGGDVRETQYF.